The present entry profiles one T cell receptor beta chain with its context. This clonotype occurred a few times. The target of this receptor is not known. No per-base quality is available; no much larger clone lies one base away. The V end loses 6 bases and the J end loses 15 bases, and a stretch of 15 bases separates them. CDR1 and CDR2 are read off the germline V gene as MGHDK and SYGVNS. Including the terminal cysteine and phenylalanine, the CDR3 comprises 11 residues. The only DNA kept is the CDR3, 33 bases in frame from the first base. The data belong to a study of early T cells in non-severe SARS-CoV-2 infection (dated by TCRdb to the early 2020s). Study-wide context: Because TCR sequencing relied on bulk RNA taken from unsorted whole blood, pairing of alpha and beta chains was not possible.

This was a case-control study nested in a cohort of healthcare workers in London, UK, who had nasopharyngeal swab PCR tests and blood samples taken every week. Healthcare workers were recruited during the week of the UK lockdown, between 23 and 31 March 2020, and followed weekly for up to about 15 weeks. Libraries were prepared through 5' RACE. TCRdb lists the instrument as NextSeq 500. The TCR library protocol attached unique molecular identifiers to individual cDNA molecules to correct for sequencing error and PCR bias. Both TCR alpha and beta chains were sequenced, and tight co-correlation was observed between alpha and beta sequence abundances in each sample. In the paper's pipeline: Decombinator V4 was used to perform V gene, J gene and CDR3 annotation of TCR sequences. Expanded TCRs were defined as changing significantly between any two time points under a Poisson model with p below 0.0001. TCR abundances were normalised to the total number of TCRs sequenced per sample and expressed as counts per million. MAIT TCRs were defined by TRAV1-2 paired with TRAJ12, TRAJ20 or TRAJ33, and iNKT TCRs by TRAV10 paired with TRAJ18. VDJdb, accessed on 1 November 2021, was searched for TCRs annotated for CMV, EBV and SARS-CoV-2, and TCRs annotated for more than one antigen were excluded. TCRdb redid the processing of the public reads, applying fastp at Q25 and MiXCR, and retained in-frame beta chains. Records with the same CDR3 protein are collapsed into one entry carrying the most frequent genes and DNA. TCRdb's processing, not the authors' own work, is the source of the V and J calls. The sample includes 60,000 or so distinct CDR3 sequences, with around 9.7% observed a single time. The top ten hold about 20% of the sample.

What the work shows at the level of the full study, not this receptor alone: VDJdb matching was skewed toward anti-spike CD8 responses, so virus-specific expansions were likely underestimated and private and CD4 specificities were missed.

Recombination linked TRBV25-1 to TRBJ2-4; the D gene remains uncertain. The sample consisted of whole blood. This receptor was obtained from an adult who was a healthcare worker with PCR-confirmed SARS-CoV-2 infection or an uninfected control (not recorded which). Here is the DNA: TGTGCCAGCAGCACAGCTTTCACCCGGTACTTC. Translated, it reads CASSTAFTRYF.